This TCR beta chain was captured in a study of cytomegalovirus exposure and HLA in healthy donors. 13 Jbeta primers and 60 Vbeta primers were used for the PCR. Clones were sequenced by immunoSEQ multiplex PCR, and TCRdb holds only the in-frame ones, with some missing. The sample contains 130,000 to 150,000 clones, around 80% of which appear only once. V shed 6 bases and J shed 4 bases, with 10 bases lying between them. Germline CDR1 and CDR2: KGHSH and LQKENI. The CDR3 covers 13 residues. The sequence came from a male donor in good health and CMV-seropositive. Source material: PBMCs. The V call is TRBV18, the J call TRBJ1-5; D is possibly TRBD1 (6 bases). The CDR3 coding sequence is TGTGCCAGCTCGAAACAGGGTAATCAGCCCCAGCATTTT. This translates into CASSKQGNQPQHF.